The 2 T cell receptor beta chains below all came from one sample that was sequenced in a study of T cell changes during pregnancy in multiple sclerosis. This table comes from immunoSEQ multiplex PCR, and its TCRdb copy is limited to in-frame clones, with some not included. The sample consists of roughly 53,000 clones, about nine tenths of them appearing once. The sequencing here drew on CD8+ T cells from peripheral blood mononuclear cells, taken before pregnancy. The receptors derive from a female donor with multiple sclerosis, enrolled in a pregnancy study.

The V gene is TRBV27, the J gene TRBJ1-2, with 9 nucleotides matching TRBD1. CDR3 size: 17 residues. From germline, CDR1 is MNHEY and CDR2 SMNVEV (reference sequence). V lost 3 bases, J lost 4 bases, and 12 bases stayed unmatched. CDR3 coding DNA: TGTGCCAGCAGTTTCCCCAAAAACAGGGGGCGAGGCTATGGCTACACCTTC. This encodes CASSFPKNRGRGYGYTF.

Only one count was recorded for this clone. The rearrangement links TRBV7-9 to TRBJ1-1; D perhaps matches TRBD1 (6 bases). Trimming removed 2 bases at V and 4 bases at J, with 14 bases between. There are 15 residues in the CDR3. The V gene's germline CDR1 is SEHNR and CDR2 FQNEAQ (reference sequence). CDR3: CASSLIAGVITEAFF. The CDR3 region has the DNA TGTGCCAGCAGCTTAATCGCAGGGGTGATCACTGAAGCTTTCTTT.